This T cell receptor (beta chain) derives from a study of control samples from healthy donors and cancer patients. The length of the CDR3 is 16 residues. Germline V gene sequence: CDR1 SGHRS, CDR2 YFSETQ. V lost 0 bases to trimming and J lost 7 bases, with 17 bases between them. The assay was immunoSEQ multiplex PCR, and TCRdb's table has in-frame clones only and misses some. The table has 150,000 or so clones, 93% seen once. The specimen was blood. The chain combines TRBV5-1 with TRBJ2-1, with D tentatively TRBD1 or TRBD2 (7 bases each). This receptor was obtained from an older woman in good health. CDR3 nucleotides: TGCGCCAGCAGCTTGGAGGGAGGGGGCGCTAGGAATGAGCAGTTCTTC. Protein: CASSLEGGGARNEQFF.